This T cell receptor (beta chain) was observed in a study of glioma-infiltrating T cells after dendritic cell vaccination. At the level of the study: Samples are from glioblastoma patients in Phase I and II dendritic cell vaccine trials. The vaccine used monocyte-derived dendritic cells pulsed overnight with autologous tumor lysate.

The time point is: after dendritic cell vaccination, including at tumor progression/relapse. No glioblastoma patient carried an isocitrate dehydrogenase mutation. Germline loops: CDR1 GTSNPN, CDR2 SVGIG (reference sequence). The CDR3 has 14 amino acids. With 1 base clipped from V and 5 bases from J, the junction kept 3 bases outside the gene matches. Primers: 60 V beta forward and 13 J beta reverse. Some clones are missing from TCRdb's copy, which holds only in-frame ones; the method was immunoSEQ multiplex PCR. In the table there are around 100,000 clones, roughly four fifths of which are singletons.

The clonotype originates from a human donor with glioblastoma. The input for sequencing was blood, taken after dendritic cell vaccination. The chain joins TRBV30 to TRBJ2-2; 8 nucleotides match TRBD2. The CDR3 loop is CAWSGAGVTGELFF. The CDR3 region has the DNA TGTGCCTGGAGTGGAGCGGGGGTAACCGGGGAGCTGTTTTTT.